This T cell receptor (beta chain) stems from a study of blood T cells in healthy people across ages. Study background: In model experiments, template switching was able to capture about one barcoded beta molecule for every two T cells that were present.

Many counts were recorded for this clonotype. Next came a second PCR, run for roughly 6 to 11 cycles, which used a sample-barcoded 5' primer along with a J-beta primer mix. TCRdb ran MiXCR on the 5' RACE reads and lists one entry per CDR3 protein. The table shows hundreds of thousands of distinct CDR3 sequences, with roughly 30% occurring only once. This CDR3 contains 14 residues. The V gene lost 3 bases and the J gene lost 6 bases, with 15 bases spanning the gap. Germline V gives CDR1 MDHEN, CDR2 SYDVKM. The sequence was collected from a woman aged 80 or over in good health. This sequence joins TRBV28 and TRBJ2-7; D not certain. The sample taken for sequencing was blood. The CDR3 coding sequence is TGTGCCAGCAGTTTGCCGACTCCCTCCGGCGAGCAGTACTTC. It translates to CASSLPTPSGEQYF.